What follows are 10 T cell receptor beta chains derived from one specimen sequenced in a study of CD8+ T cells in alopecia areata. Treatment noted: oral pan-JAK inhibitor, 5-10 mg twice daily. The sequencing template was cDNA reverse transcribed from extracted RNA. Produced via immunoSEQ multiplex PCR; TCRdb's table is partial and in-frame only. The table includes about 180,000 clones, roughly half detected once. The sample here was CD8+ T cells sorted from blood, taken between weeks 51 and 54, from a patient treated with tofacitinib. The receptors here all came from a human donor with alopecia areata.

This clone was found a few times. The J gene is TRBJ2-3, the V gene TRBV7-9; 9 positions match TRBD2. The CDR3 is 15 amino acids. V shed 5 bases, J shed 2 bases, and the junction held 5 bases outside the gene matches. Germline-derived CDR1 and CDR2 are SEHNR and FQNEAQ (reference sequence). CDR3 sequence: CASSMTSGLTDTQYF. The CDR3 region has the DNA TGTGCCAGCAGCATGACTAGCGGCCTCACAGATACGCAGTATTTT. Complete variable domain (other parts from reference TRBV7-9 and TRBJ2-3): DTGVSQNPRHKITKRGQNVTFRCDPISEHNRLYWYRQTLGQGPEFLTYFQNEAQLEKSRLLSDRFSAERPKGSFSTLEIQRTEQGDSAMYLCASSMTSGLTDTQYFGPGTRLTVL.

CDR3 amino acids: CASSPGHRAYGYTF. The DNA of the CDR3 is TGTGCCAGCTCACCAGGACACCGGGCCTATGGCTACACCTTC. The chain combines TRBV18 with TRBJ1-2; D may be TRBD1 (5 bases). The germline V and J ends were trimmed by 2 bases and 4 bases, with 11 bases remaining between them. Germline lookup yields CDR1 KGHSH and CDR2 LQKENI. The CDR3 contains 14 residues.

The rearrangement links TRBV6-1 to TRBJ2-3; 10 bases map to TRBD2. Germline V gene data show CDR1 as MNHNS and CDR2 as SASEGT. The V and J ends lost 6 bases and 6 bases, in that order; junction bases with no gene match: 6. The CDR3 spans 14 residues. The CDR3, as DNA: TGTGCCAGCAGCAAAGCGGGGGGGCCCGATACGCAGTATTTT. This translates into CASSKAGGPDTQYF.

The table lists this clone with a count of one. J is TRBJ2-3 and V is TRBV11-2; D gene ambiguous. CDR1 is SGHAT and CDR2 is FQNNGV in the germline V gene. The CDR3 sequence is 12 residues long. The V and J ends lost 5 bases and 7 bases respectively, with 10 bases between them. The CDR3 loop is CASSPRRHTQYF. In DNA, the CDR3 is TGTGCCAGCAGCCCCCGGCGGCATACGCAGTATTTT. The whole variable domain, filled in from reference TRBV11-2 and TRBJ2-3, reads EAGVAQSPRYKIIEKRQSVAFWCNPISGHATLYWYQQILGQGPKLLIQFQNNGVVDDSQLPKDRFSAERLKGVDSTLKIQPAKLEDSAVYLCASSPRRHTQYFGPGTRLTVL.

The chain combines TRBV5-4 with TRBJ1-6; D gene uncertain. Germline loops: CDR1 SGHNT, CDR2 YYREEE (reference sequence). Trimming left V 0 bases short and J 8 bases short, with 3 bases between. CDR3 length equals 12 residues. The CDR3 DNA sequence: TGTGCCAGCAGCTTGGAGGATTCACCCCTCCACTTT. Translated: CASSLEDSPLHF.

CDR3 residues: CASGSQVLNYGYTF. The CDR3 DNA sequence: TGTGCCAGTGGCTCACAGGTTCTGAACTATGGCTACACCTTC. The chain carries TRBV19 and TRBJ1-2; D perhaps matches TRBD1 (5 bases). The CDR3 has 14 residues. Germline loops: CDR1 LNHDA, CDR2 SQIVND (reference sequence). V was clipped by 8 bases and J by 2 bases, with 15 bases between them.

This clone was picked up a small number of times. The J gene is TRBJ2-7, the V gene TRBV2, with D perhaps TRBD2 (6 bases). Germline CDR1 and CDR2: SNHLY and FYNNEI. V was trimmed by 2 bases and J by 9 bases, leaving 11 bases between them. CDR3 length: 12 amino acids. The CDR3: CASSESGVMQYF. DNA of the CDR3: TGTGCCAGCAGTGAATCGGGGGTTATGCAGTACTTC.

V gene TRBV6-5 combines with J gene TRBJ1-2; D is undetermined. The CDR3 runs 12 residues. In germline, CDR1 is MNHEY, CDR2 SVGAGI. The ends were cut back, 8 bases at V and 4 bases at J, with 11 bases in the middle. CDR3 amino acids: CASGERSYGYTF. In DNA, the CDR3 is TGTGCCAGCGGGGAGCGATCCTATGGCTACACCTTC.

The V and J genes are TRBV7-2 and TRBJ1-5; D is ambiguous. CDR3 length: 13 residues. With 4 bases removed from V and 1 base from J, the gap between germline ends came to 5 bases. Looked up from germline, CDR1 is SGHTA and CDR2 is FQGNSA. The CDR3 nucleotides are TGTGCCAGCAGCTCGGACAGCAATCAGCCCCAGCATTTT. Amino acid sequence: CASSSDSNQPQHF.

This clone came up a few times. The chain combines TRBV10-3 with TRBJ1-6; 7 positions match TRBD1. The germline V gene encodes CDR1 ENHRY and CDR2 SYGVKD. The ends lost 2 bases at V and 5 bases at J; junction bases unmatched: 6. This CDR3 is built from 16 residues. CDR3 region: CAISEPSGQNNSPLHF. The CDR3 region has the DNA TGTGCCATCAGTGAGCCCTCGGGACAGAATAATTCACCCCTCCACTTT.